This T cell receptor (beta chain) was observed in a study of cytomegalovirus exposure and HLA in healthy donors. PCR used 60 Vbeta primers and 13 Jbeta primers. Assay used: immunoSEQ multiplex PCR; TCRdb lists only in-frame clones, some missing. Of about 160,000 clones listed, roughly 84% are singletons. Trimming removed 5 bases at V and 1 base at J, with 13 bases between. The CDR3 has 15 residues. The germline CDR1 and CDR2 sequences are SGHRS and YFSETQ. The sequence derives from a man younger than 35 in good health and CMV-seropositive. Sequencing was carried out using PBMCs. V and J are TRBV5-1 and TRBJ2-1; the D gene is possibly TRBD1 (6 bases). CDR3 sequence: CASSTTGNSYNEQFF. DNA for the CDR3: TGCGCCAGCAGTACGACAGGAAATTCCTACAATGAGCAGTTCTTC.